This T cell receptor (beta chain) was obtained from a study of T cell responses to AZD1222 COVID-19 vaccine. Data came from immunoSEQ multiplex PCR; TCRdb stores just in-frame clones and leaves some out. The sample contains 90,000 to 130,000 clones, about 81% of which appear only once. Germline V gene data show CDR1 as WSHSY and CDR2 as SAAADI. The CDR3 covers 13 residues. V was cut by 4 bases and J by 1 base, with 7 bases left in between. This clone was found once. The chain combines TRBV10-2 with TRBJ1-1, with D maybe TRBD1 (5 bases). This TCR derives from an adult in good health. The specimen was peripheral blood, collected on day 0 of AZD1222 vaccination. The CDR3 sequence is CASSARGNTEAFF. CDR3 sequence (DNA): TGCGCCAGCAGTGCGAGGGGGAACACTGAAGCTTTCTTT.